These 4 T cell receptor beta chains were all obtained from the same sample, sequenced in a study of blood T cell repertoires in COVID-19. The table came from immunoSEQ multiplex PCR; TCRdb's copy has only in-frame clones and leaves some out. The sample records around 400,000 clones, 70% to 90% being singletons. The sample comprised peripheral blood. These receptors came from a woman aged 25 to 39 with COVID-19, enrolled during active disease.

The chain couples TRBV6-9 to TRBJ2-3; 7 positions agree with TRBD2. CDR3 size: 14 residues. V lost 4 bases, J lost 5 bases, and 6 bases stayed unmatched. CDR1 and CDR2 (germline): MNHGY, SVAAGI. The DNA for the CDR3 is TGTGCCAGCAGTTCCCTGGGGGGGGAAGATACGCAGTATTTT. It is translated as CASSSLGGEDTQYF.

The chain has TRBV2 and TRBJ1-5; TRBD1 agrees at 8 bases. This CDR3 spans 13 amino acids. J gave up 7 bases and V 4 bases, and 3 bases lay outside the gene matches. Germline V gene sequence: CDR1 SNHLY, CDR2 FYNNEI. CDR3 nucleotide sequence: TGTGCCAGCAGTGGGACAGGGACCCAGCCCCAGCATTTT. Translated: CASSGTGTQPQHF.

The J gene is TRBJ1-1, the V gene TRBV29-1, with 11 bases identical to TRBD1. Unmatched junction bases numbered 14, after V lost 5 bases and J lost 0 bases. Germline lookup yields CDR1 SQVTM and CDR2 ANQGSEA. There are 18 residues in the CDR3. The CDR3 here is CSVRNFRTGGSMNTEAFF. The CDR3 region has the DNA TGCAGCGTTAGGAATTTTAGGACAGGGGGCTCCATGAACACTGAAGCTTTCTTT.

V and J are TRBV27 and TRBJ2-7; 7 nucleotides align to TRBD1. Trimming at V came to 7 bases and at J to 6 bases, leaving 6 bases not matched to a gene. In germline, CDR1 is MNHEY, CDR2 SMNVEV (reference sequence). This CDR3 has 12 amino acids. The CDR3: CASKRGQVEQYF. CDR3 bases: TGTGCCAGCAAGAGGGGGCAGGTCGAGCAGTACTTC.